This T cell receptor beta chain was sequenced for a study of cytomegalovirus exposure and HLA in healthy donors. Findings and caveats of the study: V- and J-gene trimming of TCR beta was linked (in a later analysis) to a missense DCLRE1C variant.

A note on this clone: Its antigen is currently unknown.

Trimming took off 5 bases at V and 1 base at J, with 13 bases between the two ends. Looked up from germline, CDR1 is LNHDA and CDR2 is SQIVND (reference sequence). The CDR3 covers 15 residues. Likely unrecorded immune exposures existed in these nominally healthy donors. Primers: 60 Vbeta forward and 13 Jbeta reverse. Original analysis: Later, roughly 86 million unique TCR beta chains were counted in an analysis, and 8.5 million to 13 million of them were shared. The repertoire was sequenced with immunoSEQ multiplex PCR; TCRdb's copy has only in-frame clones and lacks some. V and J calls plus clone size are reproduced from that table; the DNA served to infer D and trimming. The sample holds around 140,000 clones, about 87% seen once.

The sample consisted of PBMCs. This receptor was obtained from a woman in her thirties in good health and CMV-seronegative. V gene TRBV19 combines with J gene TRBJ2-3; no definite D call. The CDR3 is CASSPRGPRTDTQYF. The CDR3 coding sequence is TGTGCCAGTAGTCCCCGTGGCCCCCGCACAGATACGCAGTATTTT.